These T cell receptor beta chains were read from a single sample in a study of blood T cell repertoires in COVID-19. Sequencing used immunoSEQ multiplex PCR; TCRdb keeps in-frame clones, though not all of them. The data show under 250,000 clones, with 75% to 85% seen just once and around 4.7% held by the top ten. Material for sequencing was peripheral blood. These receptors came from a woman aged 70-85 years with acute or convalescent COVID-19. Each CDR3 is given with its conserved first and last residue. A D gene is named only where the DNA matches it firmly. Not all rows give a size; the values are once, few, many and, for expanded clones, a class.

D	V	length	J	size	DNA	CDR3
NA	TRBV7-2	15	TRBJ1-1	NA	TGTGCCAGCAGCTTAGTGAGAGGGATCAACACTGAAGCTTTCTTT	CASSLVRGINTEAFF
NA	TRBV7-8	15	TRBJ1-2	NA	TGTGCCAGCAGCTTAGGGAATATCAGGGCCGATGGCTACACCTTC	CASSLGNIRADGYTF
NA	TRBV2	12	TRBJ2-1	NA	TGTGCCAGCAGGGGCGTTAACAATGAGCAGTTCTTC	CASRGVNNEQFF
TRBD1	TRBV6-6	17	TRBJ1-1	NA	TGTGCCAGCAGTCATCCGGGACAGGGAAGGTGGGACACTGAAGCTTTCTTT	CASSHPGQGRWDTEAFF
NA	TRBV28	16	TRBJ1-6	NA	TGTGCCAGCAGTTTATCATTGGGGGCATACGGTTCACCCCTCCACTTT	CASSLSLGAYGSPLHF
TRBD1	TRBV30	13	TRBJ1-1	NA	TGTGCCTGGAGGGGACAGATGAACACTGAAGCTTTCTTT	CAWRGQMNTEAFF
NA	TRBV5-6	14	TRBJ2-7	NA	TGTGCCAGCAGCCTACAGGGACGGGACTACGAGCAGTACTTC	CASSLQGRDYEQYF
NA	TRBV20-1	14	TRBJ1-2	NA	TGCAGTGCTAGTCTCACGGGAATTAACTATGGCTACACCTTC	CSASLTGINYGYTF
TRBD2	TRBV4-1	16	TRBJ2-1	NA	TGCGCCAGCAGCCAAGAAGCAGCGGGGGGACAAAATGAGCAGTTCTTC	CASSQEAAGGQNEQFF
NA	TRBV19	14	TRBJ1-1	NA	TGTGCCAGTAGTATTTTCGGTACGAACACTGAAGCTTTCTTT	CASSIFGTNTEAFF
NA	TRBV7-2	14	TRBJ1-6	once	TGTGCCAGCAGCCTACGTCAGGGTAATTCACCCCTCCACTTT	CASSLRQGNSPLHF
NA	TRBV25-1	13	TRBJ1-1	NA	TGTGCCAGCAGGACAGCCATGAACACTGAAGCTTTCTTT	CASRTAMNTEAFF
NA	TRBV15	16	TRBJ1-3	NA	TGTGCCACCAGCAGAGATAGGAGCGTCTCTGGAAACACCATATATTTT	CATSRDRSVSGNTIYF
NA	TRBV19	12	TRBJ2-3	NA	TGTGCCAGTAGTGTACCGGCAGATACGCAGTATTTT	CASSVPADTQYF
TRBD2	TRBV6-2/TRBV6-3	17	TRBJ2-1	NA	TGTGCCAGCAGTTACTACCCTACTAGCGGGGGGGCCGATGAGCAGTTCTTC	CASSYYPTSGGADEQFF
NA	TRBV19	15	TRBJ2-5	NA	TGTGCCAGTAGTACTCCCTCTGTAGGGGGAGAGACCCAGTACTTC	CASSTPSVGGETQYF
TRBD1	TRBV10-3	15	TRBJ2-1	few	TGTGCCATCAGTGAGTCGAGACAGGGTGGGAATGAGCAGTTCTTC	CAISESRQGGNEQFF
TRBD2	TRBV29-1	14	TRBJ2-7	NA	TGCAGCGTTGAATGGCCTAGCGGGGCCTACGAGCAGTACTTC	CSVEWPSGAYEQYF
TRBD1	TRBV2	16	TRBJ1-5	NA	TGTGCCAGCAGCGAAGGACAGGGGGGAGGCTTTCAGCCCCAGCATTTT	CASSEGQGGGFQPQHF
NA	TRBV5-6	17	TRBJ2-1	few	TGTGCCAGCAGCTTGTCTATTGGACAAAGCTCCTACAATGAGCAGTTCTTC	CASSLSIGQSSYNEQFF
TRBD1	TRBV10-2	14	TRBJ2-7	NA	TGCGCCAGCAGCTGGGGACAGTCTTCCTACGAGCAGTACTTC	CASSWGQSSYEQYF
TRBD2	TRBV2	14	TRBJ2-4	NA	TGTGCCAGCAGGGCGGGGGGGTCCAAAAACATTCAGTACTTC	CASRAGGSKNIQYF
NA	TRBV7-9	13	TRBJ1-2	NA	TGTGCCAGCAGCTTGGAGTCCAACTATGGCTACACCTTC	CASSLESNYGYTF
NA	TRBV29-1	14	TRBJ1-3	NA	TGCAGCGTTGAGGGGGCGACCTCTGGAAGCACCATATATTTT	CSVEGATSGSTIYF
NA	TRBV4-3	16	TRBJ1-4	NA	TGCGCCAGCAGCCAAGATTCAGGGGCGTTAAATGAAAAACTGTTTTTT	CASSQDSGALNEKLFF
NA	TRBV3-1/TRBV3-2	13	TRBJ2-5	NA	TGTGCCAGCAGCCAAGGCAGGGATGAGACCCAGTACTTC	CASSQGRDETQYF
TRBD1	TRBV2	15	TRBJ2-3	NA	TGTGCCAGGAGTAGTCAGGGACAGAGCACAGATACGCAGTATTTT	CARSSQGQSTDTQYF
TRBD1	TRBV4-2	16	TRBJ2-7	NA	TGTGCCAGCAGCCAACCTCCGGGACAGGGCATCTACGAGCAGTACTTC	CASSQPPGQGIYEQYF
NA	TRBV7-2	16	TRBJ1-3	NA	TGTGCCAGCAGCTCCCTGACAGCTAACCGAGGAAACACCATATATTTT	CASSSLTANRGNTIYF
TRBD1	TRBV18	13	TRBJ1-1	NA	TGTGCCAGCTCACCAATCAGGGGGGCTCAAGCTTTCTTT	CASSPIRGAQAFF
NA	TRBV5-1	13	TRBJ1-1	NA	TGCGCCAGCAGCTTTGGAGGGAACACTGAAGCTTTCTTT	CASSFGGNTEAFF
TRBD1	TRBV28	14	TRBJ1-2	once	TGTGCCAGCAGTCCCTCGGACAGGGTGAGCGGCTACACCTTC	CASSPSDRVSGYTF
NA	TRBV27	13	TRBJ2-7	NA	TGTGCCAGCAGTTCTCAGGGCTCCTACGAGCAGTACTTC	CASSSQGSYEQYF
NA	TRBV29-1	12	TRBJ2-5	NA	TGCAGCTTTAGGGACATTGAAGAGACCCAGTACTTC	CSFRDIEETQYF
TRBD1	TRBV6-1	17	TRBJ2-7	NA	TGTGCCAGCAGTGGACGCCTAATGACAGGGGGCAACTACGAGCAGTACTTC	CASSGRLMTGGNYEQYF
NA	TRBV6-5	15	TRBJ1-3	once	TGTGCCAGCAGTCGCACCAGGGTGTCAGGAAACACCATATATTTT	CASSRTRVSGNTIYF
NA	TRBV3-1/TRBV3-2	14	TRBJ1-2	NA	TGTGCCAGCAGCCAAAGGGAGATAAACTATGGCTACACCTTC	CASSQREINYGYTF
NA	TRBV29-1	13	TRBJ1-1	NA	TGCAGCTCTTGGGGGGGGTTGAACACTGAAGCTTTCTTT	CSSWGGLNTEAFF
TRBD1	TRBV27	13	TRBJ1-1	NA	TGTGCCAGCAGCTTACAGGGGGCTGCTGAAGCTTTCTTT	CASSLQGAAEAFF
NA	TRBV2	14	TRBJ1-5	NA	TGTGCCAGCAGCGAGGCGTGGGGCAGTCAGCCCCAGCATTTT	CASSEAWGSQPQHF
NA	TRBV19	15	TRBJ1-1	NA	TGTGCCAGTAGTATAGGACCTATCCAGGGCACTGAAGCTTTCTTT	CASSIGPIQGTEAFF
NA	TRBV30	14	TRBJ1-2	NA	TGTGCCTGGAGTGTGCAGGGCAATAACTATGGCTACACCTTC	CAWSVQGNNYGYTF
NA	TRBV6-5	11	TRBJ2-7	NA	TGTGCCAGCGGCGGTCCCTACGAGCAGTACTTC	CASGGPYEQYF
TRBD1	TRBV5-1	14	TRBJ2-7	NA	TGCGCCAGCAGCATCGGGACAGGGGGCTACGAGCAGTACTTC	CASSIGTGGYEQYF
TRBD2	TRBV5-6	15	TRBJ2-2	NA	TGTGCCAGCAGCATGAAGCGGGGGGGCCACCGGGAGCTGTTTTTT	CASSMKRGGHRELFF